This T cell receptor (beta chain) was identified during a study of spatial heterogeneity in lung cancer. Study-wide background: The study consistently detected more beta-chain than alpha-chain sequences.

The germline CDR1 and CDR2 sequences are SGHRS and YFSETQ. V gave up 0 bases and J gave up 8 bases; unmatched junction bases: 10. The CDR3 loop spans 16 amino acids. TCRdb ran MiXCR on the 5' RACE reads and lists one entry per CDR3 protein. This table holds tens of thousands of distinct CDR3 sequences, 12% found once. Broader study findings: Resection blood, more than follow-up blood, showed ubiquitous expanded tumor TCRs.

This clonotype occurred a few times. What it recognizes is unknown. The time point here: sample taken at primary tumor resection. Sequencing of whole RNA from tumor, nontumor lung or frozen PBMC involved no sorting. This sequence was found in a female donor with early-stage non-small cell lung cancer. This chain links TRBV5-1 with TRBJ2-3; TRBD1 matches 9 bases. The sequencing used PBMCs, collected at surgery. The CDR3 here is CASSLVVGQGHGTQYF. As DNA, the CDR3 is TGCGCCAGCAGCTTGGTCGTGGGACAGGGCCACGGTACGCAGTATTTT.